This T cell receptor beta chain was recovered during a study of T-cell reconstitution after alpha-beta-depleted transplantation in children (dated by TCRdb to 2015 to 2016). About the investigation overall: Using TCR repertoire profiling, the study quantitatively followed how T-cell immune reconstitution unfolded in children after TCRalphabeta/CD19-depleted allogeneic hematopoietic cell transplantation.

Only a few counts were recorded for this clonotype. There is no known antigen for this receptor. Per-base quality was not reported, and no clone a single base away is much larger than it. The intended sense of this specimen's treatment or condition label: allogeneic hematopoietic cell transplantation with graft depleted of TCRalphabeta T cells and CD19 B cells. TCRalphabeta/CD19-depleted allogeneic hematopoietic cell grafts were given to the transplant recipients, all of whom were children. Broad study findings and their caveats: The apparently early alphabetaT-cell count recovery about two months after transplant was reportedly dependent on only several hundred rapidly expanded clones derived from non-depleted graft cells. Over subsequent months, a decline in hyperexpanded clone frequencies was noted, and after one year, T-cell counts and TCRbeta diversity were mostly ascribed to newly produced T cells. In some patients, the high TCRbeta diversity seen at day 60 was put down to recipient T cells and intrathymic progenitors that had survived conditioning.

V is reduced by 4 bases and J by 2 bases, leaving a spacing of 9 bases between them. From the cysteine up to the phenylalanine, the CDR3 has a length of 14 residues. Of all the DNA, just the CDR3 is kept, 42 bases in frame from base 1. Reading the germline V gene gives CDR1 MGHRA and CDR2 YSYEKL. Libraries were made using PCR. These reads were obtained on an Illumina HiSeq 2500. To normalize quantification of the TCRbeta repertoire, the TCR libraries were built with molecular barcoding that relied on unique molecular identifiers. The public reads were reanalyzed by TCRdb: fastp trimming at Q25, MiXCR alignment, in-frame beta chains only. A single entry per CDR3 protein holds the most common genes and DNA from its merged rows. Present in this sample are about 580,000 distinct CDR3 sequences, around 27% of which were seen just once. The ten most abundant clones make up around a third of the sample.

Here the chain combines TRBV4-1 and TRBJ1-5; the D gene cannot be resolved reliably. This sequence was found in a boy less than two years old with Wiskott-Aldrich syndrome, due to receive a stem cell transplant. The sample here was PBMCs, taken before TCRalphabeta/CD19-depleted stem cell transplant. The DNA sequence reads TGCGCCAGCAGCCGGCCTGGGGGCAATCAGCCCCAGCATTTT. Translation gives CASSRPGGNQPQHF.